These 18 T cell receptor beta chains were sequenced from one sample in a study of monozygotic twins with inflammatory bowel disease. TCRdb derives one entry per CDR3 protein from the 5' RACE reads, leaving out DNA. The table lists over 130,000 distinct CDR3 sequences. Specimen: blood. The source of these receptors is a human donor with ulcerative colitis or Crohn's disease, or a healthy co-twin of an affected twin (not recorded which).

The chain couples TRBV12-3 or TRBV12-4 to TRBJ1-4; TCRdb calls TRBD1, which cannot be checked without DNA. The length of the CDR3 is 13 residues. This CDR3 is CASAWGSNEKLFF.

The V gene is TRBV7-2, the J gene TRBJ2-7; TCRdb designates TRBD1, a call that cannot be tested without DNA. Per the germline V gene, CDR1 is SGHTA and CDR2 is FQGNSA. The CDR3 spans 15 residues. The CDR3 here is CASSFQRGPTYEQYF.

The chain has TRBV5-6 and TRBJ2-5. CDR3 length: 14 residues. Germline V gene data show CDR1 as SGHDT and CDR2 as YYEEEE. CDR3 loop: CASSLGQTQETQYF.

The gene calls are TRBV7-2 and TRBJ2-1; the TCRdb D gene call, TRBD1, has no DNA to confirm it. Germline loops: CDR1 SGHTA, CDR2 FQGNSA. The CDR3 length is 15 residues. The CDR3 region is CASSLDRGLKNEQFF.

The chain recombines TRBV4-2 with TRBJ1-6; without DNA, the TCRdb call of TRBD1 cannot be checked. Germline lookup yields CDR1 LGHNA and CDR2 YNFKEQ. The CDR3 is 17 amino acids. CDR3 sequence reads: CASSPLGADRSDSPLHF.

The gene calls are TRBV18 and TRBJ2-1; TCRdb gives TRBD2 as the D gene, but with no DNA this cannot be confirmed. The CDR3 totals 14 residues. The V gene's germline CDR1 is KGHSH and CDR2 LQKENI. Here the CDR3 reads CASSPVAGDNEQFF.

The J gene is TRBJ2-7, the V gene TRBV5-1; the TCRdb D gene call, TRBD1, has no DNA to confirm it. CDR3 length equals 15 residues. The germline CDR1 and CDR2 sequences are SGHRS and YFSETQ. This chain's CDR3 is CASSAHWGSSYEQYF.

The CDR3 loop is CASSRQGAGQPQHF. V gene TRBV4-2 combines with J gene TRBJ1-5; TCRdb names TRBD1, which stays unverified in the absence of DNA. Germline CDR1 and CDR2: LGHNA and YNFKEQ. There are 14 residues in the CDR3.

The J gene is TRBJ2-7, the V gene TRBV27; absent DNA, TCRdb's TRBD2 call cannot be checked. In germline, CDR1 is MNHEY, CDR2 SMNVEV (reference sequence). The CDR3 length is 17 residues. CDR3: CASSLDSARSSPYEQYF.

This chain uses TRBV21-1 with TRBJ1-2. TRBV21-1 is annotated as a pseudogene. The length of the CDR3 is 14 residues. CDR3 region: CASSKLESDYGYTF.

This chain links TRBV20-1 with TRBJ2-2; checking the TCRdb D call of TRBD2 is not possible without DNA. This CDR3 spans 16 amino acids. Germline assignment: CDR1 DFQATT and CDR2 SNEGSKA (reference sequence). CDR3 amino acids: CSARVMGLAVTGELFF.

This CDR3 is CASSSVGQETQYF. The rearrangement links TRBV10-2 to TRBJ2-5. Germline CDR1 and CDR2: WSHSY and SAAADI. The CDR3 consists of 13 residues.

This chain connects TRBV25-1 to TRBJ2-7; the TCRdb D gene call, TRBD1, has no DNA to confirm it. Germline assignment: CDR1 MGHDK and CDR2 SYGVNS. CDR3 size: 15 residues. The CDR3 loop reads CASSPRSRVVNEQYF.

The V and J genes are TRBV5-1 and TRBJ2-3; no DNA is available, so the TRBD1 call from TCRdb remains unchecked. The CDR3 totals 15 residues. Germline V CDR1 and CDR2: SGHRS, YFSETQ. CDR3 amino acids: CASSYGQGVTDTQYF. The complete variable domain, with remaining parts taken from reference TRBV5-1 and TRBJ2-3, reads KAGVTQTPRYLIKTRGQQVTLSCSPISGHRSVSWYQQTPGQGLQFLFEYFSETQRNKGNFPGRFSGRQFSNSRSEMNVSTLELGDSALYLCASSYGQGVTDTQYFGPGTRLTVL.

The chain joins TRBV19 to TRBJ2-1; the D gene TCRdb calls, TRBD2, cannot be checked with no DNA. CDR1 LNHDA and CDR2 SQIVND come from the germline V gene (reference sequence). The CDR3 length is 15 residues. The CDR3 sequence is CASTVSGGPFNEQFF. The variable domain in full, completed from reference TRBV19 and TRBJ2-1, reads DGGITQSPKYLFRKEGQNVTLSCEQNLNHDAMYWYRQDPGQGLRLIYYSQIVNDFQKGDIAEGYSVSREKKESFPLTVTSAQKNPTAFYLCASTVSGGPFNEQFFGPGTRLTVL.

This chain joins TRBV5-1 and TRBJ2-1. Looked up from germline, CDR1 is SGHRS and CDR2 is YFSETQ. The CDR3 runs to 12 residues. CDR3 sequence: CASSLKTDEQFF.

The rearrangement uses TRBV3-1 and TRBJ2-7; TCRdb lists TRBD1, though no DNA is available to test this call. From germline, CDR1 is LGHDT and CDR2 YNNKEL (reference sequence). This CDR3 has 17 residues. The CDR3 sequence: CASSQGLSGSLSYEQYF.

The rearrangement links TRBV24-1 to TRBJ2-7; TCRdb's assignment of TRBD2 cannot be checked, as there is no DNA. The germline CDR1 and CDR2 sequences are KGHDR and SFDVKD. The CDR3 is made up of 14 amino acids. This CDR3 is CATSPRTATYEQYF.